These T cell receptor beta chains were read from a single sample in a study of monozygotic twins with cystic fibrosis. Clones were read by immunoSEQ multiplex PCR, and TCRdb kept only the in-frame ones, dropping some. The sample lists about 15,000 clones, 95% to 99% occurring once. Sequencing was carried out using blood. The receptors stem from a girl aged 2-10 years with cystic fibrosis. CDR3s include the opening cysteine and the closing phenylalanine or tryptophan. A D gene is named only where the DNA matches it firmly. Some rows have no size entry. The others give once, few or many, or a class for an expanded clone.

TRBJ2-1 | NA | 16 | NA | TRBV19 | TGTGCCAGTAGTCGGGAGCCAGCGTTCTCCTACAATGAGCAGTTCTTC | CASSREPAFSYNEQFF
TRBJ2-3 | NA | 15 | TRBD2 | TRBV4-3 | TGCGCCAGCAGCCCCGGGACTACCACCACAGATACGCAGTATTTT | CASSPGTTTTDTQYF
TRBJ2-7 | NA | 17 | TRBD2 | TRBV5-6 | TGTGCCAGCAGCTTGCCAAAACTAGCGGGTAGCTCCTACGAGCAGTACTTC | CASSLPKLAGSSYEQYF
TRBJ2-4 | once | 12 | NA | TRBV9 | TGTGCCAGCAGCGTCTCGGGGGACATTCAGTACTTC | CASSVSGDIQYF
TRBJ2-1 | NA | 15 | NA | TRBV6-1 | TGTGCCAGCAGTGAAATCCCTGGCGGCTGGAATGAGCAGTTCTTC | CASSEIPGGWNEQFF
TRBJ1-2 | NA | 15 | TRBD1 | TRBV4-2 | TGTGCCAGCAGCCAAGAGGCCAGGGGGCACTATGGCTACACCTTC | CASSQEARGHYGYTF
TRBJ1-1 | NA | 13 | NA | TRBV30 | TGTGCCTGGAGTATGTTAAGGGACACTGAAGCTTTCTTT | CAWSMLRDTEAFF
TRBJ2-3 | NA | 13 | TRBD2 | TRBV30 | TGTGCCTGGACCCTGGGAGGGGCAGATACGCAGTATTTT | CAWTLGGADTQYF
TRBJ1-5 | NA | 13 | NA | TRBV2 | TGTGCCAGCAGTGAACACCTGGGTCAGCCCCAGCATTTT | CASSEHLGQPQHF
TRBJ1-1 | NA | 12 | TRBD1 | TRBV28 | TGTGCCAGCAGCATACTGACAGGGGGCGCTTTCTTT | CASSILTGGAFF
TRBJ2-7 | NA | 15 | TRBD1 | TRBV5-1 | TGCGCCAGCAGCTCAGGGACAGGGGGATACTACGAGCAGTACTTC | CASSSGTGGYYEQYF
TRBJ1-1 | NA | 18 | NA | TRBV7-9 | TGTGCCAGCAGCCTGGGGAGGGGCGGTTGGGGGGTGAACACTGAAGCTTTCTTT | CASSLGRGGWGVNTEAFF
TRBJ2-5 | NA | 15 | NA | TRBV4-3 | TGCGCCAGCAGCCGGGCGGCAGGGCGGTTTGAGACCCAGTACTTC | CASSRAAGRFETQYF
TRBJ2-3 | NA | 15 | NA | TRBV4-1 | TGCGCCAGCAGCCAAGAACAGATTGGTACAGATACGCAGTATTTT | CASSQEQIGTDTQYF
TRBJ2-7 | NA | 13 | TRBD2 | TRBV6-5 | TGTGCCAGCAGTAGGACTAGCGGATACGAGCAGTACTTC | CASSRTSGYEQYF
TRBJ1-2 | NA | 11 | NA | TRBV5-8 | TGTGCCAGCAAATACAGCTATGGCTACACCTTC | CASKYSYGYTF
TRBJ2-2 | NA | 17 | NA | TRBV19 | TGTGCCAGTAGTATAGGGAGACTAGTGTTGGACACCGGGGAGCTGTTTTTT | CASSIGRLVLDTGELFF
TRBJ2-7 | NA | 14 | TRBD1 | TRBV28 | TGTGCCAGCAGTAGGCAGGGGGAGAACTACGAGCAGTACTTC | CASSRQGENYEQYF
TRBJ2-5 | NA | 16 | TRBD1 | TRBV9 | TGTGCCAGCAGCGTAGCCGGACAGGGGGCCGGAGAGACCCAGTACTTC | CASSVAGQGAGETQYF
TRBJ2-3 | NA | 12 | NA | TRBV5-4 | TGTGCCAGCAGTTCCCAGGATTTGGGCCAGTATTTT | CASSSQDLGQYF
TRBJ2-2 | NA | 16 | TRBD1 | TRBV18 | TGTGCCAGCTCACCTGCGACAGGGGAGCACACCGGGGAGCTGTTTTTT | CASSPATGEHTGELFF
TRBJ1-1 | NA | 15 | NA | TRBV6-1 | TGTGCCAGCAGAGCTCAGAGGGGTATTGGCACTGAAGCTTTCTTT | CASRAQRGIGTEAFF
TRBJ1-2 | NA | 15 | NA | TRBV30 | TGTGCCTGGAGTTTGGCAGCCGCTCTACTTAGAGGCTACACCTTC | CAWSLAAALLRGYTF
TRBJ1-1 | NA | 13 | NA | TRBV7-2 | TGTGCCAGCAGGTCCACAGGTTTCACTGAAGCTTTCTTT | CASRSTGFTEAFF
TRBJ2-7 | NA | 21 | NA | TRBV27 | TGTGCCAGCAGTTCAAGGAGACAGGGGAGGGAGGCTGGAGGGAGACCCTACGAGCAGTACTTC | CASSSRRQGREAGGRPYEQYF
TRBJ2-1 | NA | 14 | NA | TRBV5-1 | TGCGCCAGCAGCTTCGGGCAGGCCTACAATGAGCAGTTCTTC | CASSFGQAYNEQFF
TRBJ1-2 | NA | 14 | NA | TRBV5-1 | TGCGCCAGCAGCCAGACTACGGGGCTCGGTGGCTACACCTTC | CASSQTTGLGGYTF